This T cell receptor beta chain was identified in a study of cytomegalovirus exposure and HLA in healthy donors. This clone showed up just a few times. Its cognate antigen is unknown. TCRdb's table, derived via immunoSEQ multiplex PCR, lists solely in-frame clones and lacks some. This table has fewer than 85,000 clones, 70% to 90% appearing once. Study-level results: Both high specificity and high sensitivity reportedly marked the classifier's diagnosis of cytomegalovirus status.

V gave up 11 bases and J gave up 9 bases, with 20 bases separating them. Germline V gives CDR1 SEHNR, CDR2 FQNEAQ (reference sequence). CDR3 size: 14 residues. This chain links TRBV7-9 with TRBJ1-6, with D tentatively TRBD1 (5 bases). Sequencing was carried out using PBMCs. This clonotype was obtained from a woman between 18 and 30 years old in good health and CMV-seropositive. CDR3 nucleotides: TGTGCCGTCGTATCGGGAGGAAGGGGTTCACCCCTCCACTTT. It translates to CAVVSGGRGSPLHF.